This TCR beta chain was sequenced during a study of follicular helper T cells after annual influenza vaccination. The CDR3 runs 15 residues. Germline-derived CDR1 and CDR2 are SNHLY and FYNNEI. Trimming shortened V by 2 bases and J by 0 bases, and 8 bases separated the two germline ends. The sample's time point: 2014-2015 season, 7 days after vaccination. Per time point, roughly 35-100 mL of blood was sampled. Libraries were prepared by immunoSEQ multiplex PCR; TCRdb keeps only in-frame clonotypes and omits some of them. The sample includes nearly 15,000 clones, about 81% seen only once; the top ten take 1.3%.

The TCR sequence derives from an adult who received the influenza vaccine. This chain links TRBV2 with TRBJ1-3; D uncertain. The sample consisted of CXCR5+ CD38- circulating T follicular helper cells from blood, taken 7 days after influenza vaccination. This sample's subset: circulating Tfh, non-naive CD4+CXCR5+PD-1+ (ICOS+CD38+ or ICOS-CD38-). The CDR3 protein is CASSESSGSGNTIYF. DNA for the CDR3: TGTGCCAGCAGTGAAAGTTCCGGCTCTGGAAACACCATATATTTT.